Sequencing of this TCR beta chain was carried out in a study of T cells in Graves' hyperthyroidism and ophthalmopathy. Findings and limits, study-wide: A model built on 13 V-J features separated ophthalmopathy from stable hyperthyroidism.

The CDR3 extends over 16 amino acids. Germline CDR1 is SGHVS and CDR2 is FNYEAQ. V lost 5 bases and J 0 bases, leaving 17 bases between the germline ends. TCR beta CDR3 regions were amplified from RNA transcripts. The primer set for the first-round RT-PCR of the TCR CDR3 was HTBI. TCRdb re-called the multiplex PCR reads with MiXCR, one entry per CDR3 protein. The sample contains hundreds of thousands of distinct CDR3 sequences, just over 45% of which appear only once. Notes on this clonotype: The antigen is undetermined.

This receptor was obtained from a young woman with Graves' hyperthyroidism. The chain has TRBV7-6 and TRBJ2-7; the D is unclear. The source material was peripheral blood or thyroid tissue (not recorded which). The CDR3 DNA reads TGTGCCAGCAGCCCCCCGGCTGGCGGAAGCTCCTACGAGCAGTACTTC. As protein: CASSPPAGGSSYEQYF.